Given below is one T cell receptor (beta chain) in context. The record originates from a study of blood T cell repertoires in COVID-19. CDR3 length: 14 amino acids. Germline loops: CDR1 KGHDR, CDR2 SFDVKD. Trimming removed 4 bases from V and 7 bases from J, with 15 bases in between. This table comes from immunoSEQ multiplex PCR, and its TCRdb copy is limited to in-frame clones, with some not included. Of 450,000 or so clones listed, 89% are singletons. This sequence originates from a woman aged 40 to 50 with COVID-19, enrolled during active disease. This sequence joins TRBV24-1 and TRBJ1-1, with D tentatively TRBD1 (6 bases). The specimen sequenced was peripheral blood. The CDR3 region has the DNA TGTGCCACCAGTGACCAGGGGAGCACGAATGAAGCTTTCTTT. Amino acid sequence: CATSDQGSTNEAFF.